This T cell receptor (beta chain) came from a study of somatic mutations in cytotoxic T cells in rheumatoid arthritis. Findings and limits, study-wide: No significant CD8+ T-cell clonality difference was found between rheumatoid arthritis patients and age-matched controls. The identity of the antigens targeted by the expanded CD8+ clones remained unknown. With 60 or so patients examined, roughly eight had a largest CD8+ clone exceeding 20% of CD8+ cells.

Note on this clone: The antigen remains unidentified.

The germline CDR1 and CDR2 sequences are MNHEY and SMNVEV (reference sequence). The CDR3 has 14 residues. V trimming: 3 bases; J trimming: 6 bases; junction bases outside the gene matches: 5. Here immunoSEQ multiplex PCR was the method, and the copy in TCRdb shows in-frame clones only, minus some. Of more than 7,000 clones in the sample, around 79% are singletons; the top ten hold around 33%. This rearrangement joins TRBV27 to TRBJ2-1; the match to TRBD1 covers 7 bases. The specimen sequenced was CD8+ T cells sorted from blood. The receptor's source is an adult with rheumatoid arthritis. The CDR3 here is CASSFGTESNEQFF. The CDR3 DNA is TGTGCCAGCAGTTTCGGGACAGAGAGCAATGAGCAGTTCTTC.